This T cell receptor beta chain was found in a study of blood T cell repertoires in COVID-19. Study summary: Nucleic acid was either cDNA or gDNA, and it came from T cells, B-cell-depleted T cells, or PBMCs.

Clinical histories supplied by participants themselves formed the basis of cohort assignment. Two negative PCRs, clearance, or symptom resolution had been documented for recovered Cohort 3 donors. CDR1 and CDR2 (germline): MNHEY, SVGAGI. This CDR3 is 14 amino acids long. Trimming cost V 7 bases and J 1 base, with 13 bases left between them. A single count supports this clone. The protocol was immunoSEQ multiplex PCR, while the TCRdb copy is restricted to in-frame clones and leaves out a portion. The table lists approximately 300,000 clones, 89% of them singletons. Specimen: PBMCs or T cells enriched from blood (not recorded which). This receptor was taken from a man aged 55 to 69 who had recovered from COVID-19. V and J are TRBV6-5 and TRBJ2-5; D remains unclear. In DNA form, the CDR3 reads TGTGCCAGCACTGCGGCCACAACCCAAGAGACCCAGTACTTC. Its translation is CASTAATTQETQYF.